What follows are 11 T cell receptor beta chains derived from one specimen sequenced in a study of low-dose radiotherapy and immunotherapy resistance in tumors. Time point given: after trial treatment. Specified treatment: LDRT plus nivolumab, ipilimumab, low-dose cyclophosphamide and aspirin (RACIN trial). TRAV- and TRBV-specific primers were used for first-strand cDNA, which covered alpha and beta chains. TCRs underwent 20 PCR cycles of amplification with a constant-region primer and V-primer adapter. From the reads, TCRdb called clonotypes with MiXCR, one entry per CDR3 protein. Of 95,000 to 100,000 distinct CDR3 sequences listed, 20% to 25% are singletons. Here the sequenced sample was PBMCs, taken after low-dose radiotherapy plus immunotherapy. The receptors here all came from a male donor with prostate cancer.

This clonotype was seen ten or more times. The chain joins TRBV6-5 to TRBJ2-7, with D possibly TRBD1 on 6 matching bases. Per germline, CDR1 MNHEY and CDR2 SVGAGI. The V end was cut by 2 bases, the J end by 6 bases, with 20 bases between. This CDR3 contains 16 residues. The CDR3 DNA reads as TGTGCCAGCAGTTACGCTTTGAGGGGGATTAGCCGCGAGCAGTACTTC. This sequence encodes CASSYALRGISREQYF.

This clonotype has only a few counts. The V call is TRBV6-8, the J call TRBJ1-2; 8 bases line up with TRBD1. V lost 4 bases, J lost 2 bases, and 6 bases stayed unmatched. The CDR3 spans 15 residues. Germline-derived CDR1 and CDR2 are MNHGY and SAAAGT. CDR3 loop: CASSSGGAGNYGYTF. The CDR3, as DNA: TGTGCCAGCAGTTCAGGGGGCGCAGGAAACTATGGCTACACCTTC.

This clonotype has ten or more counts. The chain employs TRBV7-2 and TRBJ1-5; no clear D. CDR1 SGHTA and CDR2 FQGNSA come from the germline V gene. This CDR3 is 13 amino acids long. V lost 3 bases to trimming and J lost 3 bases, with 6 bases between them. Here the CDR3 DNA reads TGTGCCAGCAGCTTCAGCTACAATCAGCCCCAGCATTTT. Translated, it gives CASSFSYNQPQHF.

Many counts were recorded for this clonotype. This sequence joins TRBV5-4 and TRBJ2-2; 9 nucleotides match TRBD2. Trimming removed 0 bases from V and 2 bases from J; junction bases left unmatched: 2. The CDR3 loop spans 16 amino acids. Germline V gene data show CDR1 as SGHNT and CDR2 as YYREEE (reference sequence). CDR3 sequence: CASSLGLAENTGELFF. CDR3 in DNA: TGTGCCAGCAGCTTGGGACTAGCGGAAAACACCGGGGAGCTGTTTTTT.

This clonotype has at least ten counts. The chain has TRBV4-1 and TRBJ1-4, with D unresolved. Germline CDR1 MGHRA, CDR2 YSYEKL. V lost 1 base and J lost 1, with 1 base in between. CDR3 length: 13 residues. CDR3 sequence reads: CASSQGTNEKLFF. DNA for the CDR3: TGCGCCAGCAGCCAAGGAACTAATGAAAAACTGTTTTTT.

The chain carries TRBV28 and TRBJ1-2, with D perhaps matching TRBD1 (5 bases). The CDR3 is made up of 14 amino acids. Germline CDR1 and CDR2: MDHEN and SYDVKM. V lost 3 bases to trimming and J lost 3 bases, with 11 bases between them. CDR3 coding DNA: TGTGCCAGCAGTTTGATTGAGGGGTACTATGGCTACACCTTC. It codes for CASSLIEGYYGYTF.

This clonotype was observed many times. The gene calls are TRBV7-2 and TRBJ1-5; D remains ambiguous. CDR1 is SGHTA and CDR2 is FQGNSA in the germline V gene. Trimming removed 3 bases from V and 1 base from J, with 7 bases in between. This CDR3 region has 14 residues. CDR3 region: CASSFRLSNQPQHF. CDR3 DNA sequence: TGTGCCAGCAGCTTCCGGTTAAGCAATCAGCCCCAGCATTTT.

This clonotype was detected many times. V gene TRBV11-1 combines with J gene TRBJ1-5; 7 bases map to TRBD1. Germline assignment: CDR1 SGHAT and CDR2 FQDESV (reference sequence). This CDR3 has 14 amino acids. With 3 bases clipped from V and 7 bases from J, the junction kept 6 bases outside the gene matches. The CDR3 DNA reads as TGTGCCAGCAGCTTCCGACAGGGAGGACAGCCCCAGCATTTT. It is translated as CASSFRQGGQPQHF.

This clonotype was seen repeatedly, ten times or more. V is TRBV5-1 and J is TRBJ2-7, with D uncertain. V lost 0 bases and J lost 5, with 9 bases in between. The CDR3 has 13 amino acids. Per the germline V gene, CDR1 is SGHRS and CDR2 is YFSETQ. The CDR3 coding sequence is TGCGCCAGCAGCTTGGAGGGCACTGACGAGCAGTACTTC. It is translated as CASSLEGTDEQYF.

This clonotype has a count of ten or more. The chain couples TRBV20-1 to TRBJ2-5; TRBD2 matches at 9 bases. CDR3 length: 17 residues. V lost 1 base and J lost 5; bases outside the gene matches: 14. Germline assignment: CDR1 DFQATT and CDR2 SNEGSKA (reference sequence). CDR3 residues: CSARVWGSGGLIETQYF. CDR3 nucleotide sequence: TGCAGTGCTAGAGTTTGGGGCAGCGGGGGGTTGATCGAGACCCAGTACTTC.

This clonotype appeared many times. This chain joins TRBV7-2 and TRBJ2-4; 12 bases are a match to TRBD1. V gave up 3 bases and J gave up 8 bases; unmatched junction bases: 8. The CDR3 contains 16 residues. Germline V gives CDR1 SGHTA, CDR2 FQGNSA. This chain's CDR3 is CASSLNSGTGGDIQYF. Here the CDR3 DNA reads TGTGCCAGCAGCTTGAACTCCGGGACAGGGGGCGACATTCAGTACTTC.